This T cell receptor (beta chain) is drawn from a study of OX40 agonist ivuxolimab in advanced cancers. Study-level results: A proportion of nonresponders additionally exhibited low normalized T-cell clonal expansion.

Here immunoSEQ multiplex PCR was the method, and the copy in TCRdb shows in-frame clones only, minus some. The sample has tens of thousands of clones; 82% are singletons. The length of the CDR3 is 14 residues. Trimming took 7 bases from V and 5 from J, leaving 14 bases between them. Germline V gene data show CDR1 as LNHDA and CDR2 as SQIVND (reference sequence). Turning to this clone: Its antigen is not identified.

The receptor comes from an adult with an advanced solid tumor such as melanoma, head and neck, liver or kidney cancer. The chain couples TRBV19 to TRBJ1-4; possible D gene TRBD1, 5 bases. Sequenced material: CD4+ or CD8+ T cells sorted from blood, taken in a trial of the OX40 agonist ivuxolimab. DNA of the CDR3: TGTGCCAGTATGGATTGGGGCGGGAATGAAAAACTGTTTTTT. This sequence encodes CASMDWGGNEKLFF.